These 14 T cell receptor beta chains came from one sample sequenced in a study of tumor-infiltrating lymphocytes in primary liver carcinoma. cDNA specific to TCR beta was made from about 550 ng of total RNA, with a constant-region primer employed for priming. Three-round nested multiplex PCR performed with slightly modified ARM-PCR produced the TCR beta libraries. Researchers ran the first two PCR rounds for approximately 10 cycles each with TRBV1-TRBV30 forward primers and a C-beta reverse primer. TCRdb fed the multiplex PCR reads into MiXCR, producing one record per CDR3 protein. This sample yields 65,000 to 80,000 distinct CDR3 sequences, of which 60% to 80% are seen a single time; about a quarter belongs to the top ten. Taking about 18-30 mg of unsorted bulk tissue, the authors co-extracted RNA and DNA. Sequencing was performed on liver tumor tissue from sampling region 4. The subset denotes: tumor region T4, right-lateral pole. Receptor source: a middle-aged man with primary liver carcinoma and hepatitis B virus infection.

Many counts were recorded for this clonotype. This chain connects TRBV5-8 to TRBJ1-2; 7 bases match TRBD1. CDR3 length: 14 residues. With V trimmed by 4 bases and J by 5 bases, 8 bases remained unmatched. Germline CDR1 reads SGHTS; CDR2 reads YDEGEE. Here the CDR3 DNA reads TGTGCCAGCAGCCGTCGGACAGGACTATATGGCTACACCTTC. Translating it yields CASSRRTGLYGYTF.

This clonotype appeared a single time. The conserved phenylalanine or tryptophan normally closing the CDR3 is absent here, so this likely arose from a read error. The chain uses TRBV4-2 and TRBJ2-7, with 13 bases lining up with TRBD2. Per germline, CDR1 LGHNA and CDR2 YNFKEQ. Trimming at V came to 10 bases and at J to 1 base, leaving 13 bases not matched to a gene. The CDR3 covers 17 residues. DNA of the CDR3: TGTGCCACTACTGGACTAGCGGGAGCTTATGGGTCCTACGAGCAGTACTCC. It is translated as CATTGLAGAYGSYEQYS.

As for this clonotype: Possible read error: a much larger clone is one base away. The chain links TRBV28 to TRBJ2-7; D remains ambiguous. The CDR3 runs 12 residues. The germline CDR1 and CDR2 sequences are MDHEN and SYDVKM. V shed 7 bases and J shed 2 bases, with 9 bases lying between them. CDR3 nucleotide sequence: TGTGCCAGCAACGACGAAGCCTACGAGCAGTACTTC. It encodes CASNDEAYEQYF.

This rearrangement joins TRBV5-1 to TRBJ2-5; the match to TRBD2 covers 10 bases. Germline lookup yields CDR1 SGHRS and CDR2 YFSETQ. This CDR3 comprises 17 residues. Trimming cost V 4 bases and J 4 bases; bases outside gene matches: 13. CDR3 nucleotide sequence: TGCGCCAGCAGCACCAACCCCCTAGCGGGAGCCGTAGAGACCCAGTACTTC. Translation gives CASSTNPLAGAVETQYF.

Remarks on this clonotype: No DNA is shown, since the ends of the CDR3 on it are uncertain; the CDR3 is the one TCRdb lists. CDR3 amino acids: CASSSVGPGNEQSF. V and J are TRBV11-2 and TRBJ2-1; the table's D call TRBD2 went unverified against the DNA. The CDR3 length equals 14 residues, ends included. From germline, CDR1 is SGHAT and CDR2 FQNNGV.

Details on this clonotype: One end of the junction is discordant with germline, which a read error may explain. The CDR3 DNA is TGTGCCAGCAGCTTGAGAGAGGTCAGAGGGAATGAGCAGTCCTTC. Its translation: CASSLREVRGNEQSF. This rearrangement joins TRBV7-9 to TRBJ2-1, with a possible D match to TRBD2 (5 bases). Germline lookup yields CDR1 SEHNR and CDR2 FQNEAQ (reference sequence). CDR3 length equals 15 residues.

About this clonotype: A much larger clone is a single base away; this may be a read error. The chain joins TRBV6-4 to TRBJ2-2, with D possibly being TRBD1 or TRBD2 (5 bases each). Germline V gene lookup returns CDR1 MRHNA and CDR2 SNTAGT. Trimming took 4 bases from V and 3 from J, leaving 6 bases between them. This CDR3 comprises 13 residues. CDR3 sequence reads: CASSGGDTGELFF. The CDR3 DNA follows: TGTGCCAGCAGTGGAGGGGACACCGGGGAGCTGTTTTTT.

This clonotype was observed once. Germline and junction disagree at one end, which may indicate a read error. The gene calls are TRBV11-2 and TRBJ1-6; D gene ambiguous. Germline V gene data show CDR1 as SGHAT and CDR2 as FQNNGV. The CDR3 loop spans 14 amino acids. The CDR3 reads CASSPATANSCLHF. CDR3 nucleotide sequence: TGCGCCAGCAGCCCAGCAACGGCGAATTCATGCCTCCACTTT.

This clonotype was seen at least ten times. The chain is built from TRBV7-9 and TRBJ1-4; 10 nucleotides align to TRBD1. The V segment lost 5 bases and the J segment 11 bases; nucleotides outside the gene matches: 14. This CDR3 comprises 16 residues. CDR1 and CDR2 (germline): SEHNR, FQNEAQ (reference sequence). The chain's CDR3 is CASSPDTGTGVGKLFF. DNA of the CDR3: TGTGCCAGCAGCCCAGATACCGGGACAGGGGTCGGGAAACTGTTTTTT.

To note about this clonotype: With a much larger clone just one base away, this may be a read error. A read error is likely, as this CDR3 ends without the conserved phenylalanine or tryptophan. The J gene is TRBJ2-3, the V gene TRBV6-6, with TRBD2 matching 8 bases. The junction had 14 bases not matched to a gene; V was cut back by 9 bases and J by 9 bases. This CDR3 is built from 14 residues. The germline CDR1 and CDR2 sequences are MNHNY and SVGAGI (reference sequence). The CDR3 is CASRRREARTTQYL. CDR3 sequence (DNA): TGTGCCAGTCGGAGGCGGGAGGCCCGGACCACGCAGTATCTT.

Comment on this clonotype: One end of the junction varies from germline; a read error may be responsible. CDR3 amino acids: CASSQAGLDDELFF. DNA of the CDR3: TGTGCCAGCAGCCAAGCGGGACTCGATGATGAGCTGTTCTTC. This rearrangement joins TRBV4-2 to TRBJ2-1, with D maybe TRBD2 (6 bases). The CDR3 is 14 amino acids. Germline V gene lookup returns CDR1 LGHNA and CDR2 YNFKEQ.

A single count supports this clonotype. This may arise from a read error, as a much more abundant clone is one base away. The CDR3 loop is CASSLATGVYEQYF. In DNA, the CDR3 is TGCGCCAGCAGCTTAGCCACGGGGGTCTACGAGCAGTACTTC. J is TRBJ2-7 and V is TRBV5-1, with TRBD2 as a possible D gene (6 bases). In germline, CDR1 is SGHRS, CDR2 YFSETQ. The CDR3 totals 14 residues. V lost 2 bases and J lost 3, with 12 bases in between. Filled out from reference TRBV5-1 and TRBJ2-7, the complete variable domain reads KAGVTQTPRYLIKTRGQQVTLSCSPISGHRSVSWYQQTPGQGLQFLFEYFSETQRNKGNFPGRFSGRQFSNSRSEMNVSTLELGDSALYLCASSLATGVYEQYFGPGTRLTVT.

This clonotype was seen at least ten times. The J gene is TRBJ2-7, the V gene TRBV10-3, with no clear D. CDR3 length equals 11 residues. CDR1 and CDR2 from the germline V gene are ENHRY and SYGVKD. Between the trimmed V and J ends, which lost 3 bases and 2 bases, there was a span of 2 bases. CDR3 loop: CAISETYEQYF. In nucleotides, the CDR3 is TGTGCCATCAGTGAAACCTACGAGCAGTACTTC.

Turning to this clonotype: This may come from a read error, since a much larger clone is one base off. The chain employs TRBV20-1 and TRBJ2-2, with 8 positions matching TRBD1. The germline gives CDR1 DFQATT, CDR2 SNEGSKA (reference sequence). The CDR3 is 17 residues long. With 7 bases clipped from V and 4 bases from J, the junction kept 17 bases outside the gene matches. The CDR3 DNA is TGCAGTGTTAGTGGGACCCTGGACAGGGCCTCCACCGGGGAGCTGTTTTTT. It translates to CSVSGTLDRASTGELFF.